This T cell receptor (beta chain) is from a study of shared clonotypes between healthy human individuals. The data were produced by immunoSEQ multiplex PCR, yet TCRdb's version contains in-frame clones alone and is incomplete. The table lists approximately 1.9 million clones, over 85% of them singletons, with about 1.6% in the top ten. The germline gives CDR1 MNHEY, CDR2 SMNVEV (reference sequence). CDR3 length: 16 residues. The V and J ends lost 5 bases and 7 bases, in that order; junction bases with no gene match: 15. Naive CD8 cells comprised CD45RO-negative, CCR7-positively selected cells, excluding terminally differentiated effector memory CD45RA+ cells.

The sequenced sample consisted of naive CD8+ T cells from PBMCs. The TCR was taken from a man aged 18 to 30 in good health. Some clones in this sample may be carry-over from other donors' samples. V usage is TRBV27 and J usage is TRBJ2-7, with 9 bases lining up with TRBD1. In DNA form, the CDR3 reads TGTGCCAGCAGTCTCAACAGGGGGCGCGTTATGTGGGAGCAGTACTTC. Translating gives CASSLNRGRVMWEQYF.